This T cell receptor (beta chain) came from a study of blood T cells in healthy people across ages. Primed by a sample-barcoded 5' primer and a J-beta primer mix, a second PCR proceeded for about 7 to 11 cycles. MiXCR was run by TCRdb on the 5' RACE reads, yielding one entry per CDR3 protein. This sample has about 1,400,000 distinct CDR3 sequences; roughly 60% occur once, and the top ten carry more than 6%. J lost 0 bases, V lost 3 bases, and 8 bases had no gene match. The CDR3 runs 18 residues. The germline V gene encodes CDR1 LGHDT and CDR2 YNNKEL (reference sequence). The TCR sequence derives from a man between 18 and 35 years old in good health. The chain carries TRBV3-1 and TRBJ2-3, with 11 bases that match TRBD2. Sequences were obtained from blood. Here the CDR3 reads CASSQAFSGRASTDTQYF. CDR3 in DNA: TGTGCCAGCAGCCAGGCGTTTAGCGGGAGGGCCAGCACAGATACGCAGTATTTT.